This T cell receptor (beta chain) comes out of a study of cytomegalovirus exposure and HLA in healthy donors. Notes on the study in general: Upon later analysis, TCR association rates were observed to vary by HLA locus, being highest for DRB1 and lowest for HLA-C. Among immune exposure information, only CMV serostatus was available. As confirmed in vitro, a few CMV-associated chains were specific for CMV antigens.

Note on this clone: The antigen is unknown.

Use of 60 Vbeta and 13 Jbeta primers characterized the PCR. Libraries were prepared by immunoSEQ multiplex PCR; TCRdb keeps only in-frame clonotypes and omits some of them. The data show under 200,000 clones, roughly 12% seen once. Germline CDR1 and CDR2: SQVTM and ANQGSEA. Trimming removed 4 bases from V and 3 bases from J; junction bases left unmatched: 3. This CDR3 contains 13 residues. This TCR was sampled from a man aged 50-59 years in good health and CMV-seropositive. The source material was PBMCs. The chain is built from TRBV29-1 and TRBJ2-3; 8 nucleotides align to TRBD1. The CDR3 coding sequence is TGCAGCGTTGGGACAGGGTTAACAGATACGCAGTATTTT. It translates to CSVGTGLTDTQYF.